Each of the 2 T cell receptor beta chains below was sequenced from the same sample in a study of blood T cell repertoires in COVID-19. Sequencing was performed with immunoSEQ multiplex PCR; in TCRdb, only in-frame clones are kept and a portion is missing. Altogether approximately 200,000 clones are present, about 76% being singletons, with the ten largest covering roughly 5.7%. Sequencing input: peripheral blood. The receptor source for this set is a woman in her forties with COVID-19, enrolled during active disease.

CDR3 in DNA: TGTGCCAGCACCCCCGTGGGGACAGGGGCCTATGGCTACACCTTC. It translates to CASTPVGTGAYGYTF. The rearrangement joins TRBV5-6 to TRBJ1-2; 10 nucleotides align to TRBD1. Germline CDR1 and CDR2: SGHDT and YYEEEE. The trim removed 6 bases at V and 4 bases at J, leaving 9 bases unmatched. The CDR3 consists of 15 residues.

The chain carries TRBV10-3 and TRBJ2-3; 8 nucleotides align to TRBD2. V lost 7 bases and J lost 4; bases outside the gene matches: 13. Germline CDR1 reads ENHRY; CDR2 reads SYGVKD. The length of the CDR3 is 16 residues. In nucleotides, the CDR3 is TGTGCCATCAAGGCCAGCGGGAGTCCCACCGCAGATACGCAGTATTTT. Amino acids: CAIKASGSPTADTQYF.